These 10 T cell receptor beta chains were sequenced from one sample in a study of regulatory T cells in long-lasting Graves disease. Specified time point: persistent/refractory GD, antithyroid drugs over 5 years with positive TRAb. PBMCs provided the RNA from which the TCR library was made. Arm-PCR of CDR3 regions with iRepertoire HTBI primers generated TCR beta libraries. TCRdb independently ran MiXCR on the multiplex PCR reads; one entry per CDR3 protein. The sample lists about 470,000 distinct CDR3 sequences; less than 25% were seen once. Specimen: peripheral blood mononuclear cells (PBMCs), collected when the disease was refractory, from a patient treated with antithyroid drugs. The source is a female donor with Graves disease.

This clonotype was detected only a few times. The chain links TRBV19 to TRBJ2-1; 12 bases match TRBD2. V trimming: 9 bases; J trimming: 7 bases; junction bases outside the gene matches: 7. This CDR3 region has 14 residues. Germline CDR1 and CDR2: LNHDA and SQIVND (reference sequence). The DNA for the CDR3 is TGTGCCAGCAAGACTAGCGGGAGAGTTAATGAGCAGTTCTTC. Its translation is CASKTSGRVNEQFF.

V gene TRBV12-3 or TRBV12-4 combines with J gene TRBJ1-5; 11 bases fit TRBD1. The ends lost 6 bases at V and 6 bases at J; junction bases unmatched: 10. The CDR3 covers 16 residues. The CDR3 reads CASRFGTGGEGQPQHF. The CDR3 DNA reads TGTGCCAGCAGATTTGGGACAGGGGGGGAGGGTCAGCCCCAGCATTTT.

The V and J genes are TRBV6-1 and TRBJ2-7, with 9 bases lining up with TRBD2. After removal of 7 bases from V and 5 bases from J, the junction contained 9 bases not matched to a gene. The CDR3 loop spans 14 amino acids. Germline V gene data show CDR1 as MNHNS and CDR2 as SASEGT. DNA for the CDR3: TGTGCCAGCACAAGGAGCGGGGGGTACAACGAGCAGTACTTC. This translates into CASTRSGGYNEQYF.

The chain has TRBV30 and TRBJ1-1, with 7 bases fitting TRBD1. CDR1 GTSNPN and CDR2 SVGIG come from the germline V gene (reference sequence). J gave up 4 bases and V 6 bases, and 2 bases lay outside the gene matches. The CDR3 runs to 11 residues. The CDR3, as DNA: TGTGCCTGCGACAGGGCCACTGAAGCTTTCTTT. It encodes CACDRATEAFF.

This clonotype was counted many times. In DNA form, the CDR3 reads TGTGCCAGCAGCTTAACCTGGACAGTGATGGATGGCTACACCTTC. Protein sequence: CASSLTWTVMDGYTF. This chain connects TRBV7-2 to TRBJ1-2, with a tentative D call TRBD1 (6 bases). Germline CDR1 SGHTA, CDR2 FQGNSA. The V end was cut by 2 bases, the J end by 6 bases, with 16 bases between. CDR3 length: 15 residues.

The CDR3 spells CSAPEGQPYSNQPQHF. The CDR3 DNA reads TGCAGTGCTCCGGAGGGACAGCCTTATAGCAATCAGCCCCAGCATTTT. The chain couples TRBV20-1 to TRBJ1-5; 7 nucleotides match TRBD1. Unmatched junction bases numbered 10, after V lost 5 bases and J lost 0 bases. The CDR3 sequence is 16 residues long. Looked up from germline, CDR1 is DFQATT and CDR2 is SNEGSKA (reference sequence).

This clonotype was seen ten or more times. This rearrangement joins TRBV7-8 to TRBJ1-1, with unresolved D. Per germline, CDR1 SGHVS and CDR2 FQNEAQ. This CDR3 region has 13 residues. The germline V and J ends were trimmed by 5 bases and 0 bases, with 7 bases remaining between them. The CDR3 is CASSPPMNTEAFF. Written as DNA, the CDR3 is TGTGCCAGCAGCCCTCCAATGAACACTGAAGCTTTCTTT.

The chain joins TRBV7-9 to TRBJ2-2; 7 bases are shared with TRBD2. CDR1 is SEHNR, CDR2 FQNEAQ, per germline (reference sequence). V shed 0 bases and J 2 bases; nucleotides not matched to a gene: 3. CDR3 size: 16 residues. CDR3 nucleotide sequence: TGTGCCAGCAGCTTAGCCCAGCGGGGTAACACCGGGGAGCTGTTTTTT. Its protein is CASSLAQRGNTGELFF.

This sequence joins TRBV6-1 and TRBJ1-3; tentatively, D is TRBD1 (5 bases). Trimming removed 4 bases from V and 2 bases from J, with 12 bases in between. This CDR3 is built from 15 residues. Germline V gene data show CDR1 as MNHNS and CDR2 as SASEGT. CDR3 residues: CASSVRGNAGNTIYF. The CDR3, as DNA: TGTGCCAGCAGTGTCCGGGGCAACGCTGGAAACACCATATATTTT.

As to this clonotype: A much larger clone is a single base away; this may be a read error. The chain recombines TRBV7-6 with TRBJ1-1, with no clear D. Looked up from germline, CDR1 is SGHVS and CDR2 is FNYEAQ. The CDR3 sequence is 15 residues long. CDR3 nucleotides: TGTGCCAGCAGCGCGACGATAGGGATCGACACTAAAGCTTTCTTT. This sequence encodes CASSATIGIDTKAFF.